The next 18 T cell receptor beta chains were all read from a single sample in a study of blood T cell repertoires in COVID-19. TCRdb keeps only in-frame clones here, not all; method: immunoSEQ multiplex PCR. Of tens of thousands of clones in the sample, approximately 81% were seen once. The sequenced sample was peripheral blood. All receptors come from an elderly man with active or convalescent COVID-19.

The V and J genes are TRBV13 and TRBJ2-1; 12 nucleotides match TRBD2. After removal of 5 bases from V and 4 bases from J, the junction contained 6 bases not matched to a gene. The CDR3 spans 16 residues. Germline V gene data show CDR1 as PRHDT and CDR2 as FYEKMQ (reference sequence). The DNA of the CDR3 is TGTGCCAGCAGCCAACCGACTAGCGGGGGATACAATGAGCAGTTCTTC. It translates to CASSQPTSGGYNEQFF.

This rearrangement joins TRBV5-1 to TRBJ1-4, with 7 bases fitting TRBD1. The J segment lost 6 bases and the V segment lost 4 bases, leaving 6 bases of the junction unmatched. The CDR3 runs 14 residues. Germline V CDR1 and CDR2: SGHRS, YFSETQ. The CDR3 spells CASSTQGDDEKLFF. CDR3 DNA: TGCGCCAGCAGCACCCAGGGGGACGATGAAAAACTGTTTTTT. Full variable domain (remainder filled in from reference TRBV5-1 and TRBJ1-4): KAGVTQTPRYLIKTRGQQVTLSCSPISGHRSVSWYQQTPGQGLQFLFEYFSETQRNKGNFPGRFSGRQFSNSRSEMNVSTLELGDSALYLCASSTQGDDEKLFFGSGTQLSVL.

The rearrangement joins TRBV18 to TRBJ2-2, with TRBD1 identical over 10 bases. Germline-derived CDR1 and CDR2 are KGHSH and LQKENI. V gave up 2 bases and J gave up 7 bases; unmatched junction bases: 4. CDR3 length: 15 residues. The CDR3 spells CASSPDRGRSGELFF. Written as DNA, the CDR3 is TGTGCCAGCTCACCAGACAGGGGGCGAAGCGGGGAGCTGTTTTTT.

J is TRBJ2-3 and V is TRBV19; weak D call: TRBD1 (8 bases). Between the trimmed V and J ends, which lost 6 bases and 2 bases, there was a span of 18 bases. The CDR3 loop spans 16 amino acids. Germline V lookup: CDR1 LNHDA, CDR2 SQIVND (reference sequence). The CDR3 DNA reads TGTGCCAGTAGGGACAGGGAAGGGGGGGACACAGATACGCAGTATTTT. Translating gives CASRDREGGDTDTQYF.

The chain has TRBV5-8 and TRBJ1-5; 8 bases line up with TRBD1. Germline V CDR1 and CDR2: SGHTS, YDEGEE. V lost 5 bases, J lost 5 bases, and 6 bases stayed unmatched. This CDR3 contains 14 residues. DNA for the CDR3: TGTGCCAGCAGTGGGGACAGGAGGGATCAGCCCCAGCATTTT. This encodes CASSGDRRDQPQHF.

Points on this clone: Other DNA sequences in the same sample also yield this CDR3. The V and J genes are TRBV7-9 and TRBJ1-2; D unresolved. V dropped 1 base and J dropped 0 bases, with 9 bases sitting between them. The CDR3 consists of 15 residues. Germline-derived CDR1 and CDR2 are SEHNR and FQNEAQ (reference sequence). This CDR3 is CASSLDQLANYGYTF. CDR3 nucleotide sequence: TGTGCCAGCAGCTTAGATCAACTAGCTAACTATGGCTACACCTTC.

Written as DNA, the CDR3 is TGTGCCAGCTCAACTTCCATGAACACTGAAGCTTTCTTT. Translation gives CASSTSMNTEAFF. This rearrangement joins TRBV19 to TRBJ1-1; D not certain. Trimming took off 9 bases at V and 0 bases at J, with 11 bases between the two ends. Germline CDR1 LNHDA, CDR2 SQIVND (reference sequence). CDR3 length: 13 residues.

This clone was found a few times. The V call is TRBV5-6, the J call TRBJ2-2; 7 bases fit TRBD1. CDR1 is SGHDT and CDR2 is YYEEEE in the germline V gene. This CDR3 comprises 17 residues. V gave up 4 bases and J gave up 5 bases; unmatched junction bases: 14. The CDR3 region is CASSSLGQPSGTGELFF. For the CDR3, the DNA is TGTGCCAGCAGCAGCCTGGGACAGCCGTCGGGGACCGGGGAGCTGTTTTTT.

This clone was detected once. The rearrangement links TRBV27 to TRBJ1-2, with D uncertain. CDR1 is MNHEY and CDR2 is SMNVEV in the germline V gene (reference sequence). Trimming took off 6 bases at V and 8 bases at J, with 19 bases between the two ends. The CDR3 runs 14 residues. This CDR3 is CASRRQAGPRGYTF. For the CDR3, the DNA is TGTGCCAGCAGAAGACAAGCAGGCCCCAGAGGCTACACCTTC.

This clone was recorded once. V usage is TRBV29-1 and J usage is TRBJ2-3, with TRBD2 matching over 10 bases. This CDR3 spans 14 amino acids. From germline, CDR1 is SQVTM and CDR2 ANQGSEA. Germline trimming cut 3 bases from V and 4 bases from J; bases unmatched to any gene: 4. The chain's CDR3 is CSVDQRGGSDTQYF. CDR3 nucleotides: TGCAGCGTTGATCAGCGGGGGGGCTCAGATACGCAGTATTTT.

CDR3 residues: CASSHEALTGELFF. CDR3 bases: TGTGCCAGCAGTCACGAGGCATTGACCGGGGAGCTGTTTTTT. The chain recombines TRBV25-1 with TRBJ2-2; unclear D gene. The CDR3 covers 14 residues. Trimming pared 5 bases from V and 5 bases from J, leaving 12 bases between. Looked up from germline, CDR1 is MGHDK and CDR2 is SYGVNS. Based on the CDR3 plus reference TRBV25-1 and TRBJ2-2, the full variable domain is EADIYQTPRYLVIGTGKKITLECSQTMGHDKMYWYQQDPGMELHLIHYSYGVNSTEKGDLSSESTVSRIRTEHFPLTLESARPSHTSQYLCASSHEALTGELFFGEGSRLTVL.

The J gene is TRBJ2-1, the V gene TRBV19; weak D call: TRBD1 (7 bases). The CDR3 contains 15 residues. The germline V gene encodes CDR1 LNHDA and CDR2 SQIVND (reference sequence). V dropped 5 bases and J dropped 3 bases, with 14 bases sitting between them. The CDR3 spells CASSESRGVYNEQFF. The CDR3 DNA reads as TGTGCCAGTAGTGAGAGCAGGGGGGTCTACAATGAGCAGTTCTTC. Full variable domain (remainder filled in from reference TRBV19 and TRBJ2-1): DGGITQSPKYLFRKEGQNVTLSCEQNLNHDAMYWYRQDPGQGLRLIYYSQIVNDFQKGDIAEGYSVSREKKESFPLTVTSAQKNPTAFYLCASSESRGVYNEQFFGPGTRLTVL.

The chain links TRBV5-4 to TRBJ1-6, with D maybe TRBD1 (6 bases). Trimming pared 4 bases from V and 3 bases from J, leaving 17 bases between. Germline CDR1 reads SGHNT; CDR2 reads YYREEE (reference sequence). The CDR3 has 17 amino acids. CDR3 residues: CASSDLGAGGYNSPLHF. The CDR3 bases are TGTGCCAGCAGCGACCTGGGGGCCGGCGGCTATAATTCACCCCTCCACTTT.

The chain is built from TRBV5-8 and TRBJ2-3, with 8 bases that match TRBD2. Germline trimming cut 3 bases from V and 0 bases from J; bases unmatched to any gene: 6. The CDR3 has 16 amino acids. Per the germline V gene, CDR1 is SGHTS and CDR2 is YDEGEE. The CDR3 coding sequence is TGTGCCAGCAGCTCGGGAGGGGGGGCTAGCACAGATACGCAGTATTTT. Encoded protein: CASSSGGGASTDTQYF.

The chain couples TRBV5-4 to TRBJ2-5; TRBD1 aligns across 10 bases. J gave up 4 bases and V 1 base, and 10 bases lay outside the gene matches. Germline V CDR1 and CDR2: SGHNT, YYREEE (reference sequence). The CDR3 loop spans 17 amino acids. CDR3 sequence reads: CASSLRRGQGLRETQYF. The DNA of the CDR3 is TGTGCCAGCAGCTTGAGACGGGGACAGGGGTTGAGAGAGACCCAGTACTTC.

This chain links TRBV6-5 with TRBJ1-2; D not certain. The CDR3 covers 14 residues. The V end lost 0 bases, the J end lost 0 bases, and 5 bases lay between the germline ends. Germline V gene sequence: CDR1 MNHEY, CDR2 SVGAGI. The CDR3 spells CASSYSRANYGYTF. The CDR3 coding sequence is TGTGCCAGCAGTTACTCGAGGGCTAACTATGGCTACACCTTC.

The gene calls are TRBV5-1 and TRBJ2-2; weak D call: TRBD1 (5 bases). Per germline, CDR1 SGHRS and CDR2 YFSETQ. The CDR3 spans 17 residues. V gave up 4 bases and J gave up 1 base, with 17 bases separating them. This CDR3 reads CASSPPRQWGNTGELFF. In DNA, the CDR3 is TGCGCCAGCAGCCCCCCGCGACAGTGGGGGAACACCGGGGAGCTGTTTTTT.

The rearrangement links TRBV5-4 to TRBJ1-3; perhaps TRBD1 as D (6 bases). V lost 6 bases, J lost 4 bases, and 26 bases lay in between. The germline V gene has CDR1 SGHNT and CDR2 YYREEE (reference sequence). The CDR3 length is 18 residues. The CDR3 loop is CASTNPIRTESTGNTIYF. The CDR3 DNA is TGTGCCAGCACCAACCCAATCCGGACAGAATCTACCGGAAACACCATATATTTT.